What follows describes a single T cell receptor beta chain. Its specificity is unknown. An end of the junction does not agree with germline; a read error may underlie this. The data belong to a study of tumor-infiltrating lymphocytes in primary liver carcinoma. Background on the study: Sequencing of the samples generated roughly 3.5 to 7.5 million productive TCRbeta reads, with similar yields across tissue types.

Unsorted whole blood supplied the RNA, and germline DNA was extracted too. The CDR3 runs 16 residues. Germline-derived CDR1 and CDR2 are SGHNT and YENEEA. cDNA specific to TCR beta was made from around 450 ng of total RNA, with a constant-region primer employed for priming. Slightly modified ARM-PCR with three nested multiplex PCR rounds yielded TCR beta libraries. Each of the first two PCR rounds ran approximately 9 cycles with TRBV1-TRBV30 forward and C-beta reverse primers. Each CDR3 protein gets one entry after TCRdb re-called the multiplex PCR reads with MiXCR. The sample lists about 330,000 distinct CDR3 sequences; around 60% were seen once. General study points: Since sampling was bulk and unsorted, CD4+ and CD8+ repertoires were not compared.

The sample taken for sequencing was peripheral blood. The chain couples TRBV11-3 to TRBJ2-5; D may match TRBD1 or TRBD2 (5 bases each). The sequence came from a man aged 40-49 years with primary liver carcinoma and hepatitis B virus infection. CDR3 protein: CANSPGGIGNQETQYF. CDR3 coding DNA: TGTGCCAACAGCCCTGGGGGTATCGGGAACCAAGAGACCCAGTACTTC.